This entry lists 23 T cell receptor beta chains sequenced from one sample in a study of T cell repertoires in cytomegalovirus infection. TCRdb itself ran the reads through MiXCR, one entry per CDR3 protein. This sample has more than 650,000 distinct CDR3 sequences, with 35% to 45% found just once. The sample comprised PBMCs. The receptor set was obtained from a human donor in good health (CMV status not recorded). Some clones in this sample may be carry-over from other donors' samples.

The V call is TRBV7-3, the J call TRBJ2-2, with D uncertain. Germline V gene lookup returns CDR1 SGHTA and CDR2 FQGTGA. The CDR3 extends over 18 amino acids. Deletions cut 5 bases from V and 2 bases from J, with 21 bases between. The DNA of the CDR3 is TGTGCCAGCAGCCGCAAGCCCCTTGGTTGGACCAACACCGGGGAGCTGTTTTTT. This sequence encodes CASSRKPLGWTNTGELFF.

A word on this clonotype: Germline and junction disagree at one end, which may indicate a read error. The CDR3: CASSGSGAMRNTDAFF. The CDR3 nucleotides read TGTGCCAGCAGTGGGTCCGGGGCCATGCGGAACACTGATGCTTTCTTT. This sequence joins TRBV27 and TRBJ1-1; possible D gene TRBD1, 5 bases. From germline, CDR1 is MNHEY and CDR2 SMNVEV (reference sequence). This CDR3 has 16 residues.

The chain is built from TRBV19 and TRBJ2-3; 9 bases match TRBD1. Per the germline V gene, CDR1 is LNHDA and CDR2 is SQIVND (reference sequence). The CDR3 is 15 residues long. After removal of 9 bases from V and 6 bases from J, the junction contained 13 bases not matched to a gene. CDR3 region: CASSEGDREVDTQYF. CDR3 coding DNA: TGTGCCAGCTCAGAAGGGGACAGGGAGGTGGATACGCAGTATTTT.

This chain connects TRBV20-1 to TRBJ2-1; 11 positions match TRBD2. V shed 2 bases, J shed 6 bases, and the junction held 3 bases outside the gene matches. The V gene's germline CDR1 is DFQATT and CDR2 SNEGSKA (reference sequence). This CDR3 has 14 residues. The CDR3 spells CSARLTSGTNEQFF. CDR3 coding DNA: TGCAGTGCTAGATTGACTAGCGGGACCAATGAGCAGTTCTTC.

This clonotype was seen a handful of times. V is TRBV28 and J is TRBJ2-7; tentatively, D is TRBD1 (6 bases). In germline, CDR1 is MDHEN, CDR2 SYDVKM. CDR3 length: 14 amino acids. Trimming stripped 6 bases from V and 1 base from J, with 13 bases between. The CDR3 DNA reads TGTGCCAGCAGCCCCCCCAGGGGATCCTACGAGCAGTACTTC. It is translated as CASSPPRGSYEQYF.

The chain joins TRBV4-3 to TRBJ2-7; TRBD1 might be the D (6 bases). Per germline, CDR1 LGHNA and CDR2 YSLEER. V was clipped by 2 bases and J by 7 bases, with 18 bases between them. This CDR3 region has 15 residues. CDR3 amino acids: CASSQRTAFEGEQYF. CDR3 DNA sequence: TGCGCCAGCAGCCAACGGACAGCCTTTGAGGGGGAGCAGTACTTC.

A few counts support this clonotype. The V and J genes are TRBV7-2 and TRBJ1-1, with D possibly matching TRBD1 (5 bases). Trimming pared 4 bases from V and 0 bases from J, leaving 12 bases between. Germline V gene lookup returns CDR1 SGHTA and CDR2 FQGNSA. The CDR3 is 15 amino acids. The CDR3 DNA follows: TGTGCCAGCAGCTCGTCAGGGTTGATGAACACTGAAGCTTTCTTT. Amino acid sequence: CASSSSGLMNTEAFF.

The chain carries TRBV25-1 and TRBJ1-1; D gene uncertain. Between the trimmed V and J ends, which lost 7 bases and 4 bases, there was a span of 10 bases. This CDR3 is 12 amino acids long. Per germline, CDR1 MGHDK and CDR2 SYGVNS. The CDR3 reads CASMSVGTEAFF. In nucleotides, the CDR3 is TGTGCCAGCATGTCGGTAGGCACTGAAGCTTTCTTT.

This rearrangement joins TRBV12-3 or TRBV12-4 to TRBJ1-5, with a tentative D call TRBD1 (6 bases). The V and J ends lost 3 bases and 4 bases respectively, with 10 bases between them. The CDR3 runs to 14 residues. As DNA, the CDR3 is TGTGCCAGCAGTTTTGGGGACAATAATCAGCCCCAGCATTTT. Encoded protein: CASSFGDNNQPQHF.

V and J are TRBV2 and TRBJ2-1; D is perhaps TRBD2 (5 bases). V lost 5 bases, J lost 9 bases, and 11 bases lay in between. The length of the CDR3 is 12 residues. Germline V gives CDR1 SNHLY, CDR2 FYNNEI. For the CDR3, the DNA is TGTGCCAGCAGTACTAGTATCCTTGAGCAGTTCTTC. Amino acid sequence: CASSTSILEQFF. The variable domain in full, with the rest retrieved from reference TRBV2 and TRBJ2-1, is EPEVTQTPSHQVTQMGQEVILRCVPISNHLYFYWYRQILGQKVEFLVSFYNNEISEKSEIFDDQFSVERPDGSNFTLKIRSTKLEDSAMYFCASSTSILEQFFGPGTRLTVL.

As concerns this clonotype: At one of its ends the junction is not consistent with the germline gene, which may arise from a read error. The CDR3 is CATSALGRSTDTQYF. CDR3 DNA: TGTGCCACCAGTGCTTTGGGGAGAAGCACAGATACGCAGTATTTT. This chain links TRBV24-1 with TRBJ2-3; TRBD2 might be the D (5 bases). In germline, CDR1 is KGHDR, CDR2 SFDVKD. The CDR3 sequence is 15 residues long.

This rearrangement joins TRBV7-6 to TRBJ2-7; D not certain. V shed 4 bases and J shed 5 bases, with 18 bases lying between them. Germline CDR1 and CDR2: SGHVS and FNYEAQ. The CDR3 loop spans 15 amino acids. The CDR3 nucleotides read TGTGCCAGCAGCTCAACCTCCGGGTTTTGCCACGAGCAGTACTTC. It yields the protein CASSSTSGFCHEQYF.

In its sample, this clonotype was seen a few times. The V gene is TRBV4-1, the J gene TRBJ1-5, with 7 nucleotides matching TRBD1. In germline, CDR1 is MGHRA, CDR2 YSYEKL. This CDR3 region has 16 residues. V was pared by 4 bases and J by 3 bases, with 9 bases of the junction left unmatched. The CDR3: CASSLNTGVNNQPQHF. The DNA of the CDR3 is TGCGCCAGCAGCCTAAATACAGGGGTAAACAATCAGCCCCAGCATTTT.

This chain joins TRBV7-9 and TRBJ2-7, with D maybe TRBD2 (6 bases). The CDR3 contains 16 residues. Germline CDR1 SEHNR, CDR2 FQNEAQ (reference sequence). The V and J ends lost 5 bases and 2 bases respectively, with 19 bases between them. The CDR3 here is CASSPQGGTLAYEQYF. CDR3 coding DNA: TGTGCCAGCAGCCCCCAAGGCGGGACTCTTGCCTACGAGCAGTACTTC. Looking up the rest from reference TRBV7-9 and TRBJ2-7 gives the full variable domain: DTGVSQNPRHKITKRGQNVTFRCDPISEHNRLYWYRQTLGQGPEFLTYFQNEAQLEKSRLLSDRFSAERPKGSFSTLEIQRTEQGDSAMYLCASSPQGGTLAYEQYFGPGTRLTVT.

V usage is TRBV27 and J usage is TRBJ2-2; D is unresolved. The V gene's germline CDR1 is MNHEY and CDR2 SMNVEV (reference sequence). The CDR3 loop spans 15 amino acids. V was clipped by 3 bases and J by 6 bases, with 14 bases between them. The CDR3 DNA reads TGTGCCAGCAGTTTTATGACCGGCAACGCCGGGGAGCTGTTTTTT. This gives the protein CASSFMTGNAGELFF.

This chain connects TRBV19 to TRBJ2-1, with D maybe TRBD2 (6 bases). The CDR3 has 18 residues. V was trimmed by 1 base and J by 0 bases, leaving 16 bases between them. Germline loops: CDR1 LNHDA, CDR2 SQIVND (reference sequence). The CDR3 bases are TGTGCCAGTAGTATAGGAAGCCCGGGGGTGAGCTCCTACAATGAGCAGTTCTTC. Residues: CASSIGSPGVSSYNEQFF.

The chain couples TRBV4-1 to TRBJ2-3, with a weak D call TRBD1 (5 bases). This CDR3 is 18 amino acids long. V lost 0 bases to trimming and J lost 2 bases, with 18 bases between them. Germline loops: CDR1 MGHRA, CDR2 YSYEKL. CDR3: CASSQDKTRADYTDTQYF. The CDR3 DNA follows: TGCGCCAGCAGCCAAGATAAAACCAGGGCCGATTACACAGATACGCAGTATTTT.

This clonotype was seen more than once but under ten times. The chain joins TRBV7-2 to TRBJ2-3, with 9 bases that match TRBD2. V lost 1 base, J lost 2 bases, and 4 bases stayed unmatched. Germline loops: CDR1 SGHTA, CDR2 FQGNSA. The CDR3 runs to 16 residues. The CDR3, as DNA: TGTGCCAGCAGCTTAGATTCTAGCGGGATCACAGATACGCAGTATTTT. Translation: CASSLDSSGITDTQYF.

The J gene is TRBJ1-2, the V gene TRBV12-3 or TRBV12-4; D is possibly TRBD1 (6 bases). The CDR3 consists of 13 residues. V was shortened by 6 bases and J by 6 bases, with 14 bases between the two germline ends. The CDR3 region has the DNA TGTGCCAGCAGGGGTTCAGGGGTGCATGGCTACACCTTC. Translating it yields CASRGSGVHGYTF.

The chain has TRBV2 and TRBJ1-2, with D tentatively TRBD1 (6 bases). Trimming removed 4 bases from V and 4 bases from J, with 10 bases in between. The CDR3 is 13 amino acids. Looked up from germline, CDR1 is SNHLY and CDR2 is FYNNEI. DNA of the CDR3: TGTGCCAGCAGTGTCCAGGGGATCTATGGCTACACCTTC. Its translation: CASSVQGIYGYTF.

This clonotype was detected a few times. The gene calls are TRBV20-1 and TRBJ1-5; D remains ambiguous. V lost 0 bases and J lost 9, with 18 bases in between. CDR3 length equals 15 residues. Per germline, CDR1 DFQATT and CDR2 SNEGSKA (reference sequence). The CDR3 DNA is TGCAGTGCTAGAGAGGATATACGGATTTTGGGGCCCCAGCATTTT. Translating it yields CSAREDIRILGPQHF.

About this clonotype: Given the absence of the conserved phenylalanine or tryptophan at the CDR3 end, a read error is likely. The V call is TRBV19, the J call TRBJ1-4; D possibly corresponds to TRBD1 (5 bases). Trimming pared 8 bases from V and 3 bases from J, leaving 16 bases between. The germline V gene encodes CDR1 LNHDA and CDR2 SQIVND (reference sequence). The CDR3 extends over 15 amino acids. CDR3: CASRNHLGANEKLFL. Written as DNA, the CDR3 is TGTGCCAGTCGGAACCACCTGGGGGCTAATGAAAAACTGTTTTTG.

J is TRBJ1-4 and V is TRBV7-9; D not resolved. Germline V gene data show CDR1 as SEHNR and CDR2 as FQNEAQ (reference sequence). The CDR3 is made up of 11 amino acids. The ends were cut back, 5 bases at V and 7 bases at J, with 5 bases in the middle. The CDR3 is CASSRSEKLFF. The CDR3 DNA sequence: TGTGCCAGCAGCCGAAGTGAAAAACTGTTTTTT.